This paragraph reports one T cell receptor beta chain. What it binds is unknown. This specimen comes from a study of cytomegalovirus exposure and HLA in healthy donors. Overall study: Sequencing of 180 million or so T cells in an earlier analysis found 100 million or so unique TCR beta sequences. Study conclusions and caveats: The dataset shows that most TCR sequences were rare, while some public TCRs occurred in many donors. When analyzed later, a missense DCLRE1C variant was found to be linked to TCR beta V- and J-gene trimming.

The germline V gene encodes CDR1 SGDLS and CDR2 YYNGEE. The CDR3 contains 15 residues. V lost 3 bases to trimming and J lost 2 bases, with 13 bases between them. PCR involved 60 Vbeta and 13 Jbeta primers. Sequencing used immunoSEQ multiplex PCR; TCRdb keeps in-frame clones, though not all of them. The sample consists of about 140,000 clones, more than 70% of them appearing once. This receptor was taken from a male donor in good health and CMV-seronegative. The chain combines TRBV9 with TRBJ2-3, with a weak D call TRBD2 (5 bases). Specimen: PBMCs. The CDR3 coding sequence is TGTGCCAGCAGCGCCGGAGCGGTGCCCACAGATACGCAGTATTTT. Its protein is CASSAGAVPTDTQYF.